This TCR beta chain was recorded in a study of T-cell reconstitution after alpha-beta-depleted transplantation in children. Study results and caveats: By one year post-transplant, T-cell counts and diversity largely arose from T cells that were newly produced. There were reportedly several hundred expanded graft clones from which alpha-beta T cells came about two months after transplant.

A library of TCRbeta sequences, prepared with unique molecular identifiers, was generated. MiXCR, applied by TCRdb to the PCR reads, yields one record per CDR3 protein. Of about 830,000 distinct CDR3 sequences listed, 16% are singletons. The CDR3 spans 15 residues. Germline lookup yields CDR1 MNHEY and CDR2 SVGAGI. The V gene lost 2 bases and the J gene lost 5 bases, with 16 bases spanning the gap. Points on this clonotype: Its antigen is unidentified.

Sequencing was performed on PBMCs, mostly from graft donor cells, taken 360 days after TCRalphabeta/CD19-depleted stem cell transplant. The chain couples TRBV6-5 to TRBJ2-7, with D unclear. This clonotype was obtained from a male patient between 5 and 17 years old who had a stem cell transplant for acute lymphoblastic leukemia, so the T cells may come from the graft donor. The CDR3 loop reads CASSYGHLGLDEQYF. Written as DNA, the CDR3 is TGTGCCAGCAGTTACGGGCACCTTGGGCTCGACGAGCAGTACTTC.